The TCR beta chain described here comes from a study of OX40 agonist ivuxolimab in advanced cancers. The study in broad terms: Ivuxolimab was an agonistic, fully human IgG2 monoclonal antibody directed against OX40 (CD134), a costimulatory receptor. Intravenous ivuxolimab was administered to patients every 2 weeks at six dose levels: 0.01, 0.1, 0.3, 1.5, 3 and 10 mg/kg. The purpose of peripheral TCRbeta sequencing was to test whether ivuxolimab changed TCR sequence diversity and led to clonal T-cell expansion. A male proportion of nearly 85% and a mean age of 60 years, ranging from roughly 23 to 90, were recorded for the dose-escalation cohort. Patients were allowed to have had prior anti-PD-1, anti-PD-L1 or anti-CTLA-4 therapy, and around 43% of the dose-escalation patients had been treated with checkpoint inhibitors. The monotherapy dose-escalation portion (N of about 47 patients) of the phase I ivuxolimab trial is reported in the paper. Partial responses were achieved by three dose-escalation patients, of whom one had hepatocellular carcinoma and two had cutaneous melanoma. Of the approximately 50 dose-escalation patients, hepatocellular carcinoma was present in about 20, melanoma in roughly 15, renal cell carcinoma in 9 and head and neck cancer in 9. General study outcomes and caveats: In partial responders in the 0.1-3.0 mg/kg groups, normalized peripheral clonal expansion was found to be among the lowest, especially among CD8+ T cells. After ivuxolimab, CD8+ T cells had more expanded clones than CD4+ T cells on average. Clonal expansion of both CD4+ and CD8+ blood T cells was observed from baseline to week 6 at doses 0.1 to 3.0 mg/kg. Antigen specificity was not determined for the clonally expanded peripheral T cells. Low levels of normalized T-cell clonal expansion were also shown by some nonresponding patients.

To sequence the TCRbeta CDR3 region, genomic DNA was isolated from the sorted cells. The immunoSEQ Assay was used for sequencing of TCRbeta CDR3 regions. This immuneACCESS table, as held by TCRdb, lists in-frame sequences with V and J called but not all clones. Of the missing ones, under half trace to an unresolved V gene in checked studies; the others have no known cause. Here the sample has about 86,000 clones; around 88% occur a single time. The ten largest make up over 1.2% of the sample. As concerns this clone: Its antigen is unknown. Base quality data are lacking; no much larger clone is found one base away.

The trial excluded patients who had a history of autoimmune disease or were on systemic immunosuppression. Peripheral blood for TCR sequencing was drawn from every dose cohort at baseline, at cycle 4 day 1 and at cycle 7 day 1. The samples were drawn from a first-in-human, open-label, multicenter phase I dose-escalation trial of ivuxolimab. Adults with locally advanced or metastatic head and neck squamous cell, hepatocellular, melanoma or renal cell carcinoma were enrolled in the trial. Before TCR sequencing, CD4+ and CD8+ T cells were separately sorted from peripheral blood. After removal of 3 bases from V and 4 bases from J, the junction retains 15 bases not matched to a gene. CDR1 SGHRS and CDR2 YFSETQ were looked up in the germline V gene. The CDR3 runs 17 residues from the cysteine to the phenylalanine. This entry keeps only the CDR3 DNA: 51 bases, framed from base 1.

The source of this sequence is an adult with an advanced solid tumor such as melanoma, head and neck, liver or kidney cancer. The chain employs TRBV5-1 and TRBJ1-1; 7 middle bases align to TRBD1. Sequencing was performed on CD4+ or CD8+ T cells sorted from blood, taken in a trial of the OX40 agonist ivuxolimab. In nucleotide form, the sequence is TGCGCCAGCAGCTCGGGACAGAGAGTGGGCCTGGGCACTGAAGCTTTCTTT. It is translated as CASSSGQRVGLGTEAFF.